Sequencing of this TCR beta chain was carried out in a study of blood T cell repertoires in COVID-19. Overall study: T cells, B-cell-depleted T cells, or PBMCs supplied cDNA or gDNA.

This clone came up once. This CDR3 has 14 amino acids. J was trimmed by 7 bases and V by 5 bases; bases with no gene match: 6. Germline CDR1 reads SGHRS; CDR2 reads YFSETQ. Assay used: immunoSEQ multiplex PCR; TCRdb lists only in-frame clones, some missing. The repertoire holds approximately 670,000 clones, with just under 90% as singletons. The receptor was isolated from a woman under 30 with acute or convalescent COVID-19. The V call is TRBV5-1, the J call TRBJ1-6; 7 positions agree with TRBD1. The sequenced material came from peripheral blood. CDR3 DNA sequence: TGCGCCAGCAGAGGGGACAGTTCAAATTCACCCCTCCACTTT. As protein: CASRGDSSNSPLHF.